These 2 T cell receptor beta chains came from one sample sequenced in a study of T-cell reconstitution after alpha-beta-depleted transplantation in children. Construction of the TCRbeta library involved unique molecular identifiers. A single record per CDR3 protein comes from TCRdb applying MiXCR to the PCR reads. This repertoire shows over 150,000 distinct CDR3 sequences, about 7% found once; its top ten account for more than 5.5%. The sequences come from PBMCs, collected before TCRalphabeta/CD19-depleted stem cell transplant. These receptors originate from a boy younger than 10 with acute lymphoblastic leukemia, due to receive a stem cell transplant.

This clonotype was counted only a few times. This CDR3 reads CASSEMRERVITDTQYF. DNA of the CDR3: TGTGCCAGCAGTGAAATGAGGGAGCGGGTAATCACAGATACGCAGTATTTT. The chain joins TRBV6-1 to TRBJ2-3, with a possible D match to TRBD2 (6 bases). Germline V gene sequence: CDR1 MNHNS, CDR2 SASEGT. The CDR3 has 17 residues. V was trimmed by 2 bases and J by 2 bases, leaving 17 bases between them.

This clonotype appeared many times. CDR3 sequence: CASSFIGSSYEQYF. In DNA form, the CDR3 reads TGTGCCAGCAGCTTCATTGGTAGCTCCTACGAGCAGTACTTC. The chain uses TRBV5-6 and TRBJ2-7; D not certain. This CDR3 comprises 14 residues. The ends were cut back, 2 bases at V and 0 bases at J, with 9 bases in the middle. Looked up from germline, CDR1 is SGHDT and CDR2 is YYEEEE.